This T cell receptor (beta chain) is drawn from a study of Graves' ophthalmopathy and Graves' hyperthyroidism. Study findings and constraints: Blood contained most expanded thyroid clonotypes exceeding 0.001 frequency.

The study enrolled ophthalmopathy donors with moderate-to-severe activity, CAS ≥3, NOSPECS ≥4 and duration under 3 months. PBMCs originated in 10 ml of fresh peripheral blood. Trimming pared 0 bases from V and 1 base from J, leaving 10 bases between. Germline V gives CDR1 SGDLS, CDR2 YYNGEE. The CDR3 runs 15 residues. RNA transcripts provided the template for amplifying TCR beta CDR3 regions. The library came from an HTBI-primed first-round RT-PCR and a second-round multiplex PCR. TCRdb used MiXCR to reprocess the multiplex PCR reads, holding one entry per CDR3 protein. This sample has over 450,000 distinct CDR3 sequences, with around 15% found just once. This clonotype was detected many times. The antigen is not known.

This rearrangement joins TRBV9 to TRBJ1-2; D is uncertain. Sequencing input: blood. The sequence was obtained from a woman under 40 with Graves' ophthalmopathy. In DNA form, the CDR3 reads TGTGCCAGCAGCGTAGGAGAGGGTCTTAACTATGGCTACACCTTC. Translating it yields CASSVGEGLNYGYTF.